Listed here are 10 T cell receptor beta chains from one sample, sequenced in a study of shared clonotypes between healthy human individuals. Naive CD8 isolation took CD45RO-negative cells positively selected for CCR7 and excluded terminally differentiated effector memory CD45RA+ cells. Profiled with immunoSEQ multiplex PCR; TCRdb holds only in-frame clones, not every one. This sample yields 500,000 to 700,000 clones, of which about 95% are seen a single time; over 0.1% belongs to the top ten. Sequenced sample: naive CD8+ T cells sorted from blood. These TCRs come from a woman aged 25 to 39 in good health.

About this clone: Other DNA sequences in the sample encode the same CDR3. The chain employs TRBV6-5 and TRBJ2-7; D remains unclear. CDR3 length equals 13 residues. V shed 0 bases and J shed 4 bases, with 7 bases lying between them. The V gene's germline CDR1 is MNHEY and CDR2 SVGAGI. The CDR3 protein is CASSYSRGYEQYF. For the CDR3, the DNA is TGTGCCAGCAGTTACTCGAGAGGTTACGAGCAGTACTTC.

V and J are TRBV2 and TRBJ2-3; 7 bases map to TRBD1. With 3 bases clipped from V and 2 bases from J, the junction kept 5 bases outside the gene matches. CDR3 length equals 15 residues. CDR1 is SNHLY, CDR2 FYNNEI, per germline. The CDR3 spells CASSEDRLYTDTQYF. CDR3 coding DNA: TGTGCCAGCAGTGAGGACAGGCTGTACACAGATACGCAGTATTTT.

The chain uses TRBV28 and TRBJ2-1; D remains unclear. The CDR3 totals 15 residues. CDR1 is MDHEN and CDR2 is SYDVKM in the germline V gene. With 2 bases removed from V and 8 bases from J, the gap between germline ends came to 16 bases. The CDR3 spells CASSLARRYTDEQFF. For the CDR3, the DNA is TGTGCCAGCAGTTTAGCGCGGAGATATACGGATGAGCAGTTCTTC.

The chain recombines TRBV5-4 with TRBJ1-1, with D hard to call. V was shortened by 3 bases and J by 1 base, with 10 bases between the two germline ends. The germline CDR1 and CDR2 sequences are SGHNT and YYREEE (reference sequence). This CDR3 has 14 amino acids. The CDR3 DNA is TGTGCCAGCAGCTGGAACTTACAGAACACTGAAGCTTTCTTT. Translated, it gives CASSWNLQNTEAFF. Variable domain in full (rest from reference TRBV5-4 and TRBJ1-1): ETGVTQSPTHLIKTRGQQVTLRCSSQSGHNTVSWYQQALGQGPQFIFQYYREEENGRGNFPPRFSGLQFPNYSSELNVNALELDDSALYLCASSWNLQNTEAFFGQGTRLTVV.

A remark on this clone: Other DNA sequences within the sample encode an identical CDR3. The chain has TRBV29-1 and TRBJ2-2; D gene unclear. There are 13 residues in the CDR3. V was clipped by 4 bases and J by 0 bases, with 6 bases between them. Germline V gene data show CDR1 as SQVTM and CDR2 as ANQGSEA. CDR3 loop: CSVVAPNTGELFF. DNA of the CDR3: TGCAGCGTTGTCGCCCCGAACACCGGGGAGCTGTTTTTT.

The J gene is TRBJ2-1, the V gene TRBV27; TRBD1 matches at 9 bases. Trimming removed 6 bases from V and 8 bases from J; junction bases left unmatched: 5. This CDR3 spans 13 amino acids. From germline, CDR1 is MNHEY and CDR2 SMNVEV (reference sequence). CDR3 sequence reads: CASSSGTGHEQFF. DNA of the CDR3: TGTGCCAGCAGCTCCGGGACAGGGCATGAGCAGTTCTTC.

The chain uses TRBV7-9 and TRBJ2-7; the D gene is possibly TRBD2 (6 bases). The CDR3 sequence is 19 residues long. CDR1 SEHNR and CDR2 FQNEAQ come from the germline V gene (reference sequence). Trimming took 5 bases from V and 4 from J, leaving 30 bases between them. The CDR3 loop reads CASSHRTTNPLASGYEQYF. The CDR3 bases are TGTGCCAGCAGCCACAGGACAACCAACCCCCTAGCGAGTGGGTACGAGCAGTACTTC.

As to this clone: Different DNA sequences within this sample yield the same CDR3. The CDR3 nucleotides read TGTGCCAGCAGTTACTCCACTAGCGGGGCCTACGAGCAGTACTTC. It translates to CASSYSTSGAYEQYF. The chain has TRBV6-5 and TRBJ2-7; 10 positions agree with TRBD2. This CDR3 is 15 amino acids long. J was trimmed by 2 bases and V by 0 bases; bases with no gene match: 1. CDR1 and CDR2 (germline): MNHEY, SVGAGI.

The chain couples TRBV28 to TRBJ2-1; D may match TRBD1 or TRBD2 (6 bases each). Trimming removed 4 bases at V and 2 bases at J, with 15 bases between. Germline assignment: CDR1 MDHEN and CDR2 SYDVKM. This CDR3 is 16 amino acids long. CDR3 protein: CASSSLGGGTYNEQFF. The CDR3 region has the DNA TGTGCCAGCAGTTCCCTAGGGGGAGGAACCTACAATGAGCAGTTCTTC. Full variable domain (missing parts from reference TRBV28 and TRBJ2-1): DVKVTQSSRYLVKRTGEKVFLECVQDMDHENMFWYRQDPGLGLRLIYFSYDVKMKEKGDIPEGYSVSREKKERFSLILESASTNQTSMYLCASSSLGGGTYNEQFFGPGTRLTVL.

The chain carries TRBV13 and TRBJ2-5; TRBD2 matches at 7 bases. The length of the CDR3 is 15 residues. The ends lost 4 bases at V and 4 bases at J; junction bases unmatched: 9. Per the germline V gene, CDR1 is PRHDT and CDR2 is FYEKMQ (reference sequence). The CDR3: CASSSGREFGETQYF. The CDR3 DNA is TGTGCCAGCAGCTCGGGGCGGGAGTTCGGAGAGACCCAGTACTTC.